This entry lists 18 T cell receptor beta chains sequenced from one sample in a study of identical twins. Each CDR3 protein gets one entry after TCRdb re-called the 5' RACE reads with MiXCR. The repertoire holds about 190,000 distinct CDR3 sequences, with 15% to 20% as singletons. This sample was shared with a second study, whose subject was T cells expressing NK-cell markers.

Sequencing was performed on CD8+ T cells sorted from blood. The source is a woman between 18 and 30 years old in good health.

The table lists this clonotype with a few counts. The rearrangement joins TRBV6-5 to TRBJ1-1; tentative D call: TRBD1 (6 bases). The V end was cut by 0 bases, the J end by 4 bases, with 12 bases between. The CDR3 spans 15 residues. Per the germline V gene, CDR1 is MNHEY and CDR2 is SVGAGI. The CDR3 coding sequence is TGTGCCAGCAGTTACTCTCCAGGGGCTAGCACTGAAGCTTTCTTT. Amino acid sequence: CASSYSPGASTEAFF.

V gene TRBV10-3 combines with J gene TRBJ2-6; no clear D. Trimming took 9 bases from V and 2 from J, leaving 8 bases between them. The CDR3 covers 13 residues. Germline CDR1 is ENHRY and CDR2 is SYGVKD. The CDR3 sequence is CAMLVAGANVLTF. The CDR3 DNA sequence: TGTGCCATGCTGGTAGCTGGGGCCAACGTCCTGACTTTC.

The chain is built from TRBV15 and TRBJ2-5; 11 nucleotides line up with TRBD2. V lost 11 bases, J lost 4 bases, and 9 bases stayed unmatched. CDR1 is LNHNV and CDR2 is YYDKDF in the germline V gene (reference sequence). This CDR3 contains 14 residues. CDR3 region: CAFGLAGGTETQYF. CDR3 coding DNA: TGTGCCTTCGGGCTAGCGGGAGGTACAGAGACCCAGTACTTC.

This clonotype was seen more than once but under ten times. The rearrangement links TRBV29-1 to TRBJ2-2; D is perhaps TRBD2 (6 bases). The CDR3 covers 12 residues. Germline V gene lookup returns CDR1 SQVTM and CDR2 ANQGSEA. Trimming took 7 bases from V and 6 from J, leaving 12 bases between them. The CDR3 nucleotides read TGCAGCGGAGAAGCGGGTTCCGGGGAGCTGTTTTTT. This translates into CSGEAGSGELFF.

This clonotype was picked up a small number of times. This rearrangement joins TRBV24-1 to TRBJ1-4; a weak D match, TRBD1 (5 bases). In germline, CDR1 is KGHDR, CDR2 SFDVKD. Trimming shortened V by 3 bases and J by 6 bases, and 19 bases separated the two germline ends. The CDR3 runs to 17 residues. The CDR3 nucleotides read TGTGCCACCAGTGATAGAGACAGTCGGAGCGAGGATGAAAAACTGTTTTTT. Protein: CATSDRDSRSEDEKLFF.

This clonotype was observed a handful of times. This sequence joins TRBV12-3 or TRBV12-4 and TRBJ1-2, with D possibly matching TRBD1 (5 bases). This CDR3 region has 14 residues. V was trimmed by 5 bases and J by 6 bases, leaving 16 bases between them. The CDR3 loop reads CASSDLGPRNGYTF. The CDR3 DNA reads TGTGCCAGCAGTGACCTGGGGCCCCGGAATGGCTACACCTTC.

This clonotype was detected once. The rearrangement uses TRBV19 and TRBJ1-1, with no clear D. Germline lookup yields CDR1 LNHDA and CDR2 SQIVND (reference sequence). Trimming removed 6 bases at V and 0 bases at J, with 11 bases between. The CDR3 covers 14 residues. In DNA form, the CDR3 reads TGTGCCAGTAGCTATGACGGGATGAACACTGAAGCTTTCTTT. This codes for CASSYDGMNTEAFF.

This clonotype was counted between two and nine times. This chain uses TRBV7-3 with TRBJ1-5, with D uncertain. The CDR3 consists of 13 residues. Germline V gene lookup returns CDR1 SGHTA and CDR2 FQGTGA. V was trimmed by 3 bases and J by 9 bases, leaving 12 bases between them. DNA of the CDR3: TGTGCCAGCAGCTTGTCGATTGAGCGGCCCCAGCATTTT. Its protein is CASSLSIERPQHF.

V gene TRBV9 combines with J gene TRBJ2-1; maybe TRBD1 (5 bases). Germline V gene sequence: CDR1 SGDLS, CDR2 YYNGEE. Trimming cost V 3 bases and J 9 bases, with 13 bases left between them. The CDR3 is 13 residues long. Written as DNA, the CDR3 is TGTGCCAGCAGCGGTCTCAGGGATAGTGAGCAGTTCTTC. This codes for CASSGLRDSEQFF.

A few counts support this clonotype. The gene calls are TRBV4-3 and TRBJ2-6; 8 nucleotides agree with TRBD2. Germline V gene sequence: CDR1 LGHNA, CDR2 YSLEER. The CDR3 is 17 amino acids. V shed 3 bases, J shed 3 bases, and the junction held 7 bases outside the gene matches. The CDR3 bases are TGCGCCAGCAGCCACGACGGGAGGGATATTGGGGCCAACGTCCTGACTTTC. This gives the protein CASSHDGRDIGANVLTF.

V gene TRBV6-2 or TRBV6-3 combines with J gene TRBJ2-5; D unresolved. This CDR3 contains 14 residues. Germline V gives CDR1 MNHEY, CDR2 SVGEGT. Trimming took 8 bases from V and 4 from J, leaving 17 bases between them. The CDR3 reads CASGSGGEVETQYF. CDR3 bases: TGTGCCAGCGGTTCAGGCGGCGAGGTAGAGACCCAGTACTTC.

V usage is TRBV3-1 and J usage is TRBJ2-3; D not certain. The V gene's germline CDR1 is LGHDT and CDR2 YNNKEL (reference sequence). The V end lost 2 bases, the J end lost 1 base, and 10 bases lay between the germline ends. CDR3 length: 15 residues. The CDR3 sequence is CASSQRYTRTDTQYF. The CDR3 bases are TGTGCCAGCAGCCAAAGGTACACCCGCACAGATACGCAGTATTTT.

The sample holds many counts of this clonotype. CDR3 residues: CASSLGNAYNEQFF. CDR3 sequence (DNA): TGTGCCAGCAGTTTAGGAAACGCCTACAATGAGCAGTTCTTC. The V gene is TRBV12-3 or TRBV12-4, the J gene TRBJ2-1; D gene uncertain. The CDR3 loop spans 14 amino acids. The V end lost 1 base, the J end lost 2 bases, and 6 bases lay between the germline ends.

V gene TRBV18 combines with J gene TRBJ1-1; D remains ambiguous. Between the trimmed V and J ends, which lost 0 bases and 2 bases, there was a span of 4 bases. The length of the CDR3 is 13 residues. Per germline, CDR1 KGHSH and CDR2 LQKENI. The CDR3: CASSPPENTEAFF. In nucleotides, the CDR3 is TGTGCCAGCTCACCACCGGAAAACACTGAAGCTTTCTTT. Full variable domain (rest looked up from reference TRBV18 and TRBJ1-1): NAGVMQNPRHLVRRRGQEARLRCSPMKGHSHVYWYRQLPEEGLKFMVYLQKENIIDESGMPKERFSAEFPKEGPSILRIQQVVRGDSAAYFCASSPPENTEAFFGQGTRLTVV.

J is TRBJ2-1 and V is TRBV27; 8 positions agree with TRBD2. The CDR3 consists of 17 residues. With 6 bases clipped from V and 8 bases from J, the junction kept 18 bases outside the gene matches. Germline V gene sequence: CDR1 MNHEY, CDR2 SMNVEV (reference sequence). Here the CDR3 DNA reads TGTGCCAGCAGGGCGGTAGCCCCCGGGGGGGCTTGGGATGAGCAGTTCTTC. It translates to CASRAVAPGGAWDEQFF.

The rearrangement uses TRBV20-1 and TRBJ2-3, with no clear D. Germline V gene sequence: CDR1 DFQATT, CDR2 SNEGSKA (reference sequence). The CDR3 extends over 15 amino acids. V was cut by 6 bases and J by 4 bases, with 20 bases left in between. The CDR3 nucleotides read TGCAGTGCGGTCGACCTAGACGTGCGCTCAGATACGCAGTATTTT. Protein: CSAVDLDVRSDTQYF.

This clonotype occurred a few times. CDR3 nucleotide sequence: TGTGCCAGCAGTTCCGCGTGGAATAACTATGGCTACACCTTC. This translates into CASSSAWNNYGYTF. The rearrangement uses TRBV6-5 and TRBJ1-2; D unclear. The CDR3 is 14 amino acids. Germline V gives CDR1 MNHEY, CDR2 SVGAGI. Trimming cost V 4 bases and J 1 base, with 10 bases left between them.

This clonotype has at least ten counts. The chain recombines TRBV5-1 with TRBJ2-1; D is ambiguous. V lost 0 bases and J 6 bases, leaving 13 bases between the germline ends. The germline V gene encodes CDR1 SGHRS and CDR2 YFSETQ. This CDR3 has 15 amino acids. The CDR3 sequence is CASSLAGESGNEQFF. CDR3 nucleotide sequence: TGCGCCAGCAGCTTGGCTGGGGAATCGGGCAATGAGCAGTTCTTC.